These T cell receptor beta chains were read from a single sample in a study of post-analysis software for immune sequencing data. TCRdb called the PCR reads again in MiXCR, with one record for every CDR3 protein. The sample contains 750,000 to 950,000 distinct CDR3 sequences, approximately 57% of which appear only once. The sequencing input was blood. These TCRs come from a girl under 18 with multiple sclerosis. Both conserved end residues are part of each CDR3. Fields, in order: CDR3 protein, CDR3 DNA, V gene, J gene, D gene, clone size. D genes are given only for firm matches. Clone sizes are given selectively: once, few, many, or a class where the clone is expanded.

CASSVRDIGEDTQYF	TGTGCCAGCAGCGTACGGGACATAGGGGAGGATACGCAGTATTTT	TRBV9	TRBJ2-3	-	-
CSASNAGTSNQPQHF	TGCAGTGCTAGTAATGCAGGTACAAGCAATCAGCCCCAGCATTTT	TRBV20-1	TRBJ1-5	-	-
CASSLPGSTGDEQYF	TGTGCCAGCAGCTTGCCTGGGTCCACCGGGGACGAGCAGTACTTC	TRBV5-6	TRBJ2-7	-	-
CASSPSHNNEQFF	TGTGCCAGCAGCCCATCCCACAACAATGAGCAGTTCTTC	TRBV6-6	TRBJ2-1	-	-
CASSHVDRGRETQYF	TGCGCCAGCAGCCACGTCGACAGGGGGCGAGAGACCCAGTACTTC	TRBV4-1	TRBJ2-5	TRBD1	-
CASSYASGHGYNEQFF	TGTGCCAGCAGTTACGCGTCAGGCCACGGCTACAATGAACAGTTCTTC	TRBV6-5	TRBJ2-1	-	once
CASSTLGRGRDEQYF	TGCGCCAGCAGCACACTAGGCAGGGGAAGGGACGAGCAGTACTTC	TRBV5-1	TRBJ2-7	-	-
CASSYWQGSSYEQYF	TGTGCCAGCAGTTACTGGCAGGGGTCCTCCTACGAGCAGTACTTC	TRBV6-5	TRBJ2-7	-	few
CASSSPGLAGKETQYF	TGTGCCAGCAGTTCTCCGGGACTAGCGGGGAAAGAGACCCAGTACTTC	TRBV12-3/TRBV12-4	TRBJ2-5	TRBD2	few
CSVGDPQTGAQETQYF	TGCAGCGTTGGGGATCCGCAGACAGGGGCCCAAGAGACCCAGTACTTC	TRBV29-1	TRBJ2-5	TRBD1	-
CSVKRGTDYEQYF	TGCAGTGTTAAACGTGGGACAGACTACGAGCAGTACTTC	TRBV20-1	TRBJ2-7	TRBD1	many
CASSPASGRAYEQYF	TGTGCCAGCAGTCCCGCTAGCGGGAGGGCCTACGAGCAGTACTTC	TRBV6-2/TRBV6-3	TRBJ2-7	TRBD2	-
CASSSPGQGFPSSYNEQFF	TGTGCCAGCAGCAGTCCGGGACAAGGGTTTCCGAGCTCCTACAATGAGCAGTTCTTC	TRBV6-1	TRBJ2-1	-	-
CASSTGLAGGIRDIQYF	TGCGCCAGCAGCACCGGACTAGCGGGAGGGATACGGGACATTCAGTACTTC	TRBV5-1	TRBJ2-4	TRBD2	few
CASDTGAQPQHF	TGTGCCAGCGACACGGGGGCTCAGCCCCAGCATTTT	TRBV6-6	TRBJ1-5	-	-
CASSDSLGTSRFYEQYF	TGTGCCAGCAGTGACAGTCTAGGGACTAGCAGATTCTACGAGCAGTACTTC	TRBV2	TRBJ2-7	TRBD2	-
CASSSLAETEQFF	TGTGCCAGCAGTTCCCTAGCGGAGACCGAACAGTTCTTC	TRBV3-1	TRBJ2-1	TRBD2	-
CASGLVQGDPSYNEQFF	TGTGCTAGTGGTTTGGTACAAGGAGACCCCTCCTACAATGAGCAGTTCTTC	TRBV12-5	TRBJ2-1	-	-
CASSPTPGTSASYEQYF	TGTGCCAGCTCACCAACCCCCGGGACTAGCGCTTCCTACGAGCAGTACTTC	TRBV18	TRBJ2-7	TRBD2	-
CASSLAPRPAGIQYF	TGTGCCAGCAGCTTAGCCCCCCGACCAGCGGGCATTCAGTACTTC	TRBV7-2	TRBJ2-4	-	few
CSALGLYYEQYF	TGCAGCGCTCTGGGACTTTACTACGAGCAGTACTTC	TRBV29-1	TRBJ2-7	-	-
CASSIDSAYEQYF	TGCGCCAGCAGCATTGACTCGGCCTACGAGCAGTACTTC	TRBV5-1	TRBJ2-7	-	few
CSARGLAAQETQYF	TGCAGTGCTAGAGGTCTAGCGGCTCAAGAGACCCAGTACTTC	TRBV20-1	TRBJ2-5	TRBD2	many
CASSLDGGQGNSPLHF	TGTGCCAGCAGCTTAGATGGAGGGCAAGGTAATTCACCCCTCCACTTT	TRBV7-6	TRBJ1-6	-	few
CSAMGAGLPGEETQYF	TGCAGTGCTATGGGAGCGGGACTCCCCGGGGAAGAGACCCAGTACTTC	TRBV20-1	TRBJ2-5	TRBD2	few
CASSYSGTNGQQFF	TGTGCCAGCAGTTACTCGGGGACCAACGGACAGCAGTTCTTC	TRBV6-5	TRBJ2-1	-	-
CASSLGTADEQFF	TGTGCCAGCAGCTTGGGGACAGCCGATGAGCAGTTCTTC	TRBV7-8	TRBJ2-1	TRBD1	once
CASSFPPNTEAFF	TGTGCCAGCAGTTTTCCCCCGAACACTGAAGCTTTCTTT	TRBV12-3/TRBV12-4	TRBJ1-1	-	few